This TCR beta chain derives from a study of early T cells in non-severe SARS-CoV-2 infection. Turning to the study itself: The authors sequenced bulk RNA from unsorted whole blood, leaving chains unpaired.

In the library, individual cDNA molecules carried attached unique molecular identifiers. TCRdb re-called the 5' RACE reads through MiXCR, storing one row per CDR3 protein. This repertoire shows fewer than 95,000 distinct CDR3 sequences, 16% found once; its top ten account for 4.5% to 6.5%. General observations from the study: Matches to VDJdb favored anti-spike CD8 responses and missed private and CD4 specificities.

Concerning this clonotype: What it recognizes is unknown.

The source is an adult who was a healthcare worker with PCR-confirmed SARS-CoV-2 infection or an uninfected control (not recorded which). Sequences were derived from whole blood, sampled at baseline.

The chain's CDR3 is CASLKGQGAVGELFF. Here the CDR3 DNA reads TGTGCCAGCCTCAAGGGACAGGGGGCCGTCGGGGAGCTGTTTTTT. This rearrangement joins TRBV2 to TRBJ2-2; 12 bases map to TRBD1. CDR1 and CDR2 (germline): SNHLY, FYNNEI. With V trimmed by 8 bases and J by 7 bases, 8 bases remained unmatched. The CDR3 contains 15 residues.